Listed below are T cell receptor beta chains from one sample, sequenced in a study of regulatory T cells in long-lasting Graves disease. MiXCR was run by TCRdb on the multiplex PCR reads, yielding one entry per CDR3 protein. The sample has around 450,000 distinct CDR3 sequences; 15% are singletons. The same specimen was also included in a second study, on T cells in Graves' hyperthyroidism and ophthalmopathy.

The sample in question was peripheral blood mononuclear cells (PBMCs), obtained at new diagnosis, from a patient treated with antithyroid drugs. The receptor source for this set is a woman aged 30 to 39 with Graves disease. CDR3s include the opening cysteine and the closing phenylalanine or tryptophan. A D gene is named only where the DNA matches it firmly. Only some rows state a clone size, as once, few, many or a class for expanded clones.

d_call,clone_size,j_call,v_call,cdr3_aa,cdr3_nt
-,few,TRBJ2-1,TRBV2,CASSRARQRNEQFF,TGTGCCTCCAGTAGAGCCCGGCAGCGCAATGAGCAGTTCTTC
TRBD1,many,TRBJ2-7,TRBV14,CASSQGLGQGTGEQYF,TGTGCCAGCAGCCAAGGTCTGGGACAGGGGACTGGGGAGCAGTACTTC
TRBD2,many,TRBJ2-1,TRBV2,CASTPLAGGPTEQFF,TGTGCCAGCACCCCCCTGGCGGGAGGGCCCACTGAGCAGTTCTTC
-,many,TRBJ2-1,TRBV6-5,CASSYSGGMTNNEQFF,TGTGCCAGCAGTTACTCGGGGGGCATGACTAACAATGAGCAGTTCTTC
-,many,TRBJ2-1,TRBV20-1,CSARTPLGSGSNEQFF,TGCAGTGCTAGAACCCCTCTCGGCTCAGGGTCCAATGAGCAGTTCTTC
TRBD2,-,TRBJ2-3,TRBV19,CASSGLGAGGLTDTQYF,TGTGCCAGTAGCGGACTGGGAGCGGGAGGCTTGACAGATACGCAGTATTTT
-,many,TRBJ1-5,TRBV27,CASSLESNQPQHF,TGTGCCAGCAGCTTGGAAAGCAATCAGCCCCAGCATTTT
TRBD1,-,TRBJ1-5,TRBV20-1,CSARGTGGQPQHF,TGCAGTGCTAGAGGGACAGGGGGACAGCCCCAGCATTTT
-,many,TRBJ2-6,TRBV14,CASSPFRSGANVLTF,TGTGCCAGCAGCCCCTTCCGCTCTGGGGCCAACGTCCTGACTTTC
TRBD2,few,TRBJ2-5,TRBV29-1,CSAGLAGGLVQYF,TGCAGCGCTGGGCTAGCGGGAGGGCTGGTCCAGTACTTC
TRBD1,many,TRBJ2-7,TRBV4-1,CASSQGQGRGRDNYEQYF,TGCGCCAGCAGCCAAGGTCAGGGCAGGGGGCGAGATAACTACGAGCAGTACTTC
-,many,TRBJ1-5,TRBV27,CASSEGAGYQPQHF,TGTGCCAGCAGTGAAGGGGCAGGGTATCAGCCCCAGCATTTT
-,-,TRBJ2-2,TRBV9,CASSVVGSGELFF,TGTGCCAGCAGCGTAGTAGGGTCCGGGGAGCTGTTTTTT
-,-,TRBJ2-2,TRBV24-1,CATSGNRRNTGELFF,TGTGCCACCAGTGGGAACAGGAGGAACACCGGGGAGCTGTTTTTT
-,many,TRBJ2-7,TRBV7-2,CASSLPGEQYF,TGTGCCAGCAGCCTGCCGGGAGAGCAGTACTTC
TRBD1,many,TRBJ2-1,TRBV7-9,CASSSRGQYNEQFF,TGTGCCAGCAGCTCCAGGGGGCAATACAATGAGCAGTTCTTC
TRBD1,few,TRBJ1-2,TRBV29-1,CSVERDSYGYTF,TGCAGCGTTGAAAGGGACAGTTATGGCTACACCTTC
TRBD2,-,TRBJ2-3,TRBV7-2,CASSWEETSVLGDTQYF,TGTGCCAGCAGCTGGGAAGAGACTAGCGTCCTCGGTGATACGCAGTATTTT
-,few,TRBJ2-3,TRBV5-1,CASSGQGGTGDTQYF,TGCGCCAGCAGCGGTCAAGGGGGTACCGGAGATACGCAGTATTTT
-,many,TRBJ2-5,TRBV18,CASSPIFGFGEETQYF,TGTGCCAGCTCACCAATATTCGGGTTTGGGGAAGAGACCCAGTACTTC
-,-,TRBJ2-7,TRBV11-2,CASSLVLGEQYF,TGTGCCAGCAGCTTAGTTCTGGGGGAGCAGTACTTC
-,-,TRBJ2-2,TRBV28,CASSFQHTGELFF,TGTGCCAGCAGTTTTCAGCACACCGGGGAGCTGTTTTTT
-,many,TRBJ2-1,TRBV2,CASSEQAVADLTYNEQFF,TGTGCCAGCAGTGAACAGGCGGTAGCGGACCTTACCTACAATGAGCAGTTCTTC
TRBD2,many,TRBJ2-3,TRBV7-3,CASSLAGVTDTQYF,TGTGCCAGCAGTTTAGCGGGAGTCACAGATACGCAGTATTTT
TRBD1,many,TRBJ1-1,TRBV6-5,CASSYGTGHTEAFF,TGTGCCAGCAGTTACGGGACAGGGCACACTGAAGCTTTCTTT
TRBD1,-,TRBJ2-5,TRBV6-1,CASSLNAGGQETQYF,TGTGCCAGCAGTCTCAACGCAGGGGGCCAGGAGACCCAGTACTTC
-,-,TRBJ2-7,TRBV27,CASRRASAGSYEQYF,TGTGCCAGCAGAAGGGCTTCGGCGGGCTCCTACGAGCAGTACTTC
TRBD2,many,TRBJ2-1,TRBV29-1,CSVEGLAGGPNEQFF,TGCAGCGTTGAGGGACTAGCGGGAGGGCCTAATGAGCAGTTCTTC
-,many,TRBJ2-1,TRBV7-2,CASSLVRYNEQFF,TGTGCCAGCAGCTTAGTTAGATACAATGAGCAGTTCTTC
-,few,TRBJ1-3,TRBV24-1,CATSDLSDNSGNTIYF,TGTGCCACCAGTGATTTGAGTGATAACTCTGGAAACACCATATATTTT
-,-,TRBJ1-1,TRBV28,CASSFRGTEVFF,TGTGCCAGCAGTTTTAGGGGGACTGAAGTTTTCTTT
TRBD1,many,TRBJ2-1,TRBV5-8,CASSWDRGRNEQFF,TGTGCCAGCAGCTGGGACAGGGGGCGTAATGAGCAGTTCTTC
-,many,TRBJ2-1,TRBV30,CAWSVRGQGLGNEQFF,TGTGCCTGGAGTGTACGCGGACAAGGGTTGGGCAATGAGCAGTTCTTC
-,many,TRBJ1-1,TRBV6-2/TRBV6-3,CASSYSPGMEAFF,TGTGCCAGCAGTTACTCGCCGGGCATGGAAGCTTTCTTT
-,many,TRBJ1-1,TRBV20-1,CSARRGGNTEAFF,TGCAGTGCTCGCAGAGGGGGGAACACTGAAGCTTTCTTT
-,-,TRBJ2-6,TRBV3-1,CASSFSQGPGANVLTF,TGTGCCAGCAGCTTCTCACAGGGCCCTGGGGCCAACGTCCTGACTTTC
-,few,TRBJ2-7,TRBV4-1,CASSRQDDSYEQYF,TGCGCCAGCAGCCGTCAGGACGACTCCTACGAGCAGTACTTC
-,many,TRBJ2-1,TRBV20-1,CSAASRGGVLEQFF,TGCAGTGCTGCCTCAAGAGGGGGGGTGCTTGAGCAGTTCTTC
-,-,TRBJ1-2,TRBV2,CASSEAGFPGNGYTF,TGTGCCAGCAGTGAAGCCGGTTTTCCGGGGAATGGCTACACCTTC
TRBD2,-,TRBJ2-5,TRBV18,CASSPLAGGFQETQYF,TGTGCCAGCTCACCCTTGGCGGGAGGTTTCCAAGAGACCCAGTACTTC
-,-,TRBJ1-4,TRBV14,CASSQGGGSGEKLFF,TGTGCCAGCAGCCAGGGAGGGGGTTCTGGTGAGAAACTGTTTTTT
-,many,TRBJ2-1,TRBV24-1,CATSWGSLRNEQFF,TGTGCCACCAGTTGGGGGAGTCTTAGGAATGAGCAGTTCTTC
-,-,TRBJ1-1,TRBV7-3,CASSSAGSENTEAFF,TGTGCCAGCAGCTCGGCAGGTAGTGAGAACACTGAAGCTTTCTTT
TRBD1,few,TRBJ2-7,TRBV2,CASKSTWYRGDEQYF,TGTGCCAGCAAATCCACATGGTACAGGGGGGACGAGCAGTACTTC
TRBD1,-,TRBJ1-4,TRBV19,CATLDRGDNEKLFF,TGTGCCACTTTAGACAGGGGTGATAATGAAAAACTGTTTTTT
-,-,TRBJ2-7,TRBV9,CASSPNVGRYEQYF,TGTGCCAGCAGCCCTAACGTCGGGAGATACGAGCAGTACTTC